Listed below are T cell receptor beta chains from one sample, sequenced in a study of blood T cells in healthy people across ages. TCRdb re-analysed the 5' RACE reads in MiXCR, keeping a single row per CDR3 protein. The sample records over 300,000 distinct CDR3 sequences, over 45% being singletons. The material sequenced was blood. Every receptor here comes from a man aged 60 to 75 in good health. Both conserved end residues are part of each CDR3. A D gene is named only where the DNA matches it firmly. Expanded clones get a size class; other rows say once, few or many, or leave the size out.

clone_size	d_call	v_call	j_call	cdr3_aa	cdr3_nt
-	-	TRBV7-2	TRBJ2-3	CASTRKGSDQYF	TGTGCCAGCACCCGAAAGGGCAGCGATCAGTATTTT
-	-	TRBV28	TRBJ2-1	CASLAGVDEQFF	TGTGCCAGCCTAGCCGGGGTGGATGAGCAGTTCTTC
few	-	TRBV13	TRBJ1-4	CASSSASRDEKLFF	TGTGCCAGCAGTTCAGCTTCGAGGGATGAAAAACTGTTTTTT
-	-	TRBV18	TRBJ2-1	CAGSTATVRNEQFF	TGTGCCGGCTCAACTGCGACGGTGCGCAATGAGCAGTTCTTC
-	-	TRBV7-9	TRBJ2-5	CASQLGETQYF	TGTGCCAGCCAATTAGGGGAGACCCAGTACTTC
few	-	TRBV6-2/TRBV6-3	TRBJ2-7	CASRTAATSYNEQYF	TGTGCCAGCAGGACAGCGGCCACCTCCTACAATGAGCAGTACTTC
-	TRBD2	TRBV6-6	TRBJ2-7	CASSTGTSGKGEQYF	TGTGCCAGCAGCACCGGGACTAGCGGGAAAGGCGAGCAGTACTTC
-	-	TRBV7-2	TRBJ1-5	CASSFPGGPQHF	TGTGCCAGCAGCTTCCCGGGGGGGCCCCAGCATTTT
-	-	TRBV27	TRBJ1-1	CASNPGAQVGITEAFF	TGTGCCAGCAACCCAGGGGCTCAAGTCGGAATCACTGAAGCTTTCTTT
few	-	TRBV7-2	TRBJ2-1	CASSFRTGQRINEQFF	TGTGCCAGCAGCTTTAGGACGGGGCAGAGAATCAATGAGCAGTTCTTC
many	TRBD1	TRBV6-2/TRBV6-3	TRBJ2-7	CASSSEAWTGRSYEQYF	TGTGCCAGCAGTTCCGAAGCCTGGACAGGGAGGTCCTACGAGCAGTACTTC
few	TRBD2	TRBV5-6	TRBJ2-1	CASSSRPGGNNEQFF	TGTGCCAGCAGCTCGCGCCCGGGAGGCAACAATGAGCAGTTCTTC
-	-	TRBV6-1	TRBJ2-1	CASSEMTVSYNEQFF	TGTGCCAGCAGTGAAATGACTGTATCCTACAATGAGCAGTTCTTC
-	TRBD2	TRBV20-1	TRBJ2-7	CSARVGLAGDRYF	TGCAGTGCTAGAGTAGGGCTAGCGGGGGATCGGTACTTC
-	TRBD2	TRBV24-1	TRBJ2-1	CATSGLAGGWYNEQFF	TGTGCCACCAGTGGTCTAGCGGGAGGGTGGTACAATGAGCAGTTCTTC
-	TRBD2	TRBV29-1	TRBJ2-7	CSVRTSGSGEQYF	TGCAGCGTACGGACTAGCGGGAGTGGCGAGCAGTACTTC